The rows below give T cell receptor beta chains drawn from one sample of a study of Graves' ophthalmopathy and Graves' hyperthyroidism. MiXCR, run by TCRdb on the multiplex PCR reads, gives a single entry per CDR3 protein. The data contain approximately 210,000 distinct CDR3 sequences, less than 30% of them seen just once; the ten biggest clones take up approximately 9.6%. The sample was peripheral blood. The source of these receptors is a man aged 50 or older with Graves' ophthalmopathy. The CDR3 runs from the conserved cysteine through the conserved F or W. The D gene is left open where the match is weak. Size tells how often a clone was seen (once, few, many) or the class of an expanded clone, and some rows leave it out.

clone size: many
J gene: TRBJ2-5
V gene: TRBV7-2
D gene: -
CDR3 protein: CASSLAAGTQETQYF
CDR3 DNA: TGTGCCAGCAGCTTAGCAGCGGGTACCCAGGAGACCCAGTACTTC

clone size: many
J gene: TRBJ2-7
V gene: TRBV20-1
D gene: -
CDR3 protein: CSARVRDTSYEQYF
CDR3 DNA: TGCAGTGCTAGAGTCCGGGACACCTCCTACGAGCAGTACTTC

clone size: many
J gene: TRBJ2-5
V gene: TRBV3-1
D gene: -
CDR3 protein: CASSQLDSQETQYF
CDR3 DNA: TGTGCCAGCAGCCAATTGGACAGCCAAGAGACCCAGTACTTC

clone size: many
J gene: TRBJ1-2
V gene: TRBV4-1
D gene: -
CDR3 protein: CASSQERGENYGYTF
CDR3 DNA: TGCGCCAGCAGCCAAGAGCGGGGGGAGAACTATGGCTACACCTTC

clone size: -
J gene: TRBJ1-1
V gene: TRBV2
D gene: TRBD1
CDR3 protein: CASSDPRDRADTEAFF
CDR3 DNA: TGTGCCAGCAGTGACCCCCGGGACAGGGCTGACACTGAAGCTTTCTTT

clone size: many
J gene: TRBJ2-7
V gene: TRBV10-2
D gene: -
CDR3 protein: CASSEMRDTEQYF
CDR3 DNA: TGCGCCAGCAGTGAAATGAGGGACACCGAGCAGTACTTC

clone size: many
J gene: TRBJ2-5
V gene: TRBV28
D gene: TRBD1
CDR3 protein: CASQRDSQETQYF
CDR3 DNA: TGTGCCAGCCAACGGGACAGCCAAGAGACCCAGTACTTC

clone size: many
J gene: TRBJ2-7
V gene: TRBV6-5
D gene: TRBD2
CDR3 protein: CASKAGLGGEQYF
CDR3 DNA: TGTGCCAGCAAAGCGGGGCTTGGGGGCGAGCAGTACTTC

clone size: many
J gene: TRBJ2-7
V gene: TRBV2
D gene: -
CDR3 protein: CASREYEGGPYEQYF
CDR3 DNA: TGTGCCAGCAGAGAGTATGAGGGAGGCCCCTACGAGCAGTACTTC

clone size: many
J gene: TRBJ1-1
V gene: TRBV12-3/TRBV12-4
D gene: -
CDR3 protein: CASSLWGGEAFF
CDR3 DNA: TGTGCCAGCAGTTTATGGGGGGGTGAAGCTTTCTTT

clone size: many
J gene: TRBJ1-2
V gene: TRBV6-2/TRBV6-3
D gene: -
CDR3 protein: CASSYHPPGRPQNYGYTF
CDR3 DNA: TGTGCCAGCAGTTACCATCCCCCGGGGCGGCCACAAAACTATGGCTACACCTTC

clone size: -
J gene: TRBJ2-7
V gene: TRBV15
D gene: -
CDR3 protein: CATSSGEGAYEQYF
CDR3 DNA: TGTGCCACCAGCAGCGGTGAGGGAGCCTACGAGCAGTACTTC

clone size: -
J gene: TRBJ1-3
V gene: TRBV19
D gene: -
CDR3 protein: CASNPAGGRGDHHRNTIYF
CDR3 DNA: TGTGCCAGTAACCCGGCCGGGGGAAGGGGTGACCACCATCGAAACACCATATATTTT

clone size: -
J gene: TRBJ2-2
V gene: TRBV12-3/TRBV12-4
D gene: -
CDR3 protein: CASSKGRKNTGELFF
CDR3 DNA: TGTGCCAGCAGTAAGGGACGGAAGAACACCGGGGAGCTGTTTTTT

clone size: -
J gene: TRBJ2-5
V gene: TRBV18
D gene: -
CDR3 protein: CASSRSHTQYF
CDR3 DNA: TGTGCCAGCTCTCGAAGCCACACCCAGTACTTC

clone size: many
J gene: TRBJ1-1
V gene: TRBV12-3/TRBV12-4
D gene: -
CDR3 protein: CASRPMRGGADTEAFF
CDR3 DNA: TGTGCCAGCAGACCTATGCGGGGGGGAGCGGACACTGAAGCTTTCTTT

clone size: many
J gene: TRBJ1-5
V gene: TRBV6-2/TRBV6-3
D gene: -
CDR3 protein: CASNTNRVQPQHF
CDR3 DNA: TGTGCCAGTAATACCAACCGGGTCCAGCCCCAGCATTTT

clone size: many
J gene: TRBJ1-1
V gene: TRBV4-2
D gene: -
CDR3 protein: CASRGMNTEAFF
CDR3 DNA: TGTGCCAGCAGGGGGATGAACACTGAAGCTTTCTTT

clone size: -
J gene: TRBJ2-7
V gene: TRBV7-2
D gene: -
CDR3 protein: CASSLEGGPYEQYF
CDR3 DNA: TGTGCCAGCAGCTTAGAAGGCGGGCCCTACGAGCAGTACTTC

clone size: -
J gene: TRBJ2-5
V gene: TRBV6-1
D gene: -
CDR3 protein: CASRDSRETTQYF
CDR3 DNA: TGTGCCAGCAGGGACAGTAGGGAAACGACCCAGTACTTC

clone size: many
J gene: TRBJ1-1
V gene: TRBV7-8
D gene: -
CDR3 protein: CASSFTQASTEAFF
CDR3 DNA: TGTGCCAGCAGCTTTACACAGGCTTCCACTGAAGCTTTCTTT

clone size: many
J gene: TRBJ1-1
V gene: TRBV29-1
D gene: -
CDR3 protein: CSVSRTANTEAFF
CDR3 DNA: TGCAGCGTTTCAAGGACAGCGAACACTGAAGCTTTCTTT

clone size: many
J gene: TRBJ1-1
V gene: TRBV5-1
D gene: TRBD1
CDR3 protein: CASSTGQALTEAFF
CDR3 DNA: TGCGCCAGCAGCACGGGACAGGCCCTAACTGAAGCTTTCTTT

clone size: many
J gene: TRBJ2-7
V gene: TRBV7-2
D gene: -
CDR3 protein: CASSLEMGNSYEQYF
CDR3 DNA: TGTGCCAGCAGCTTAGAAATGGGAAACTCCTACGAGCAGTACTTC

clone size: many
J gene: TRBJ2-1
V gene: TRBV6-5
D gene: TRBD1
CDR3 protein: CASSSDRDNEQFF
CDR3 DNA: TGTGCCAGCAGTTCGGACAGGGACAATGAGCAGTTCTTC

clone size: -
J gene: TRBJ1-2
V gene: TRBV6-1
D gene: -
CDR3 protein: CASSLQGKFYGYTF
CDR3 DNA: TGTGCCAGCAGTCTGCAGGGGAAGTTCTATGGCTACACCTTC

clone size: many
J gene: TRBJ2-5
V gene: TRBV7-9
D gene: TRBD2
CDR3 protein: CASSPTGEGRETQYF
CDR3 DNA: TGTGCCAGCAGCCCGACGGGGGAGGGCCGGGAGACCCAGTACTTC